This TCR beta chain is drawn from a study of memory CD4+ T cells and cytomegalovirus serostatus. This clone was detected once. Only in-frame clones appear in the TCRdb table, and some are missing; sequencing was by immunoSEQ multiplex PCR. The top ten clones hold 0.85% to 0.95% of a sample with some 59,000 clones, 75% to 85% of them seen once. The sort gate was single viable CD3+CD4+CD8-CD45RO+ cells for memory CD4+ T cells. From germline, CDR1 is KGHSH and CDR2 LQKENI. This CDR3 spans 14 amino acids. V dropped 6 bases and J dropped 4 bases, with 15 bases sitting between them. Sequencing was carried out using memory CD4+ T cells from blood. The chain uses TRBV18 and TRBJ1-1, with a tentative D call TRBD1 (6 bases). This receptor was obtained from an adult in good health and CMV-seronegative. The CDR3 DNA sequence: TGTGCCAGCTCGGGACAATCCTGGGGCACTGAAGCTTTCTTT. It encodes CASSGQSWGTEAFF.